Below, 30 T cell receptor beta chains from the same sample are listed, as sequenced in a study of a mutant IDH1 vaccine in newly diagnosed glioma. The antigens for these receptors are not known. The repertoire was sequenced with immunoSEQ multiplex PCR; TCRdb's copy has only in-frame clones and lacks some. The table has about 31,000 clones, roughly four fifths seen once. Time point in this sample: week 35, safety follow-up. Mutant IDH1 20-mer peptide, at 300 ug, made up each vaccine dose, with topical imiquimod. The material sequenced was PBMCs, taken from a glioma patient whose treatment included an IDH1 peptide vaccine. The receptors originated from a man aged 25-45 years with glioma.

The chain uses TRBV6-5 and TRBJ2-1; 9 bases line up with TRBD2. V lost 5 bases to trimming and J lost 8 bases; unmatched junction nucleotides: 10. This CDR3 has 15 residues. The germline V gene has CDR1 MNHEY and CDR2 SVGAGI. This CDR3 reads CASSQRPSGTYEQFF. The CDR3 DNA sequence: TGTGCCAGCAGTCAAAGGCCTAGCGGGACATATGAGCAGTTCTTC.

The chain is built from TRBV5-5 and TRBJ1-1; 9 bases align to TRBD1. CDR3 size: 16 residues. J gave up 4 bases and V 5 bases, and 12 bases lay outside the gene matches. Germline V CDR1 and CDR2: SGHKS, YYEKEE (reference sequence). The CDR3 nucleotides read TGTGCCAGCAGTCATTCGACAGGGGGTATGGGCACTGAAGCTTTCTTT. It codes for CASSHSTGGMGTEAFF.

This clone was seen more than once but under ten times. The V gene is TRBV6-4, the J gene TRBJ1-4; 8 bases are a match to TRBD1. CDR1 MRHNA and CDR2 SNTAGT come from the germline V gene. The CDR3 sequence is 15 residues long. The V segment lost 0 bases and the J segment 5 bases; nucleotides outside the gene matches: 2. The DNA of the CDR3 is TGTGCCAGCAGTGACTCGGGGACAGGAAATGAAAAACTGTTTTTT. Translation: CASSDSGTGNEKLFF.

V is TRBV5-1 and J is TRBJ2-5; D not certain. The germline CDR1 and CDR2 sequences are SGHRS and YFSETQ. The CDR3 sequence is 13 residues long. V was cut by 4 bases and J by 1 base, with 8 bases left in between. The CDR3 DNA reads as TGCGCCAGCAGCACCCACCTCCAAGAGACCCAGTACTTC. Encoded protein: CASSTHLQETQYF.

This rearrangement joins TRBV6-4 to TRBJ2-7; D possibly corresponds to TRBD1 (6 bases). The V gene's germline CDR1 is MRHNA and CDR2 SNTAGT. The V end lost 0 bases, the J end lost 4 bases, and 7 bases lay between the germline ends. The CDR3 is made up of 13 amino acids. CDR3: CASSDSRGYEQYF. CDR3 DNA sequence: TGTGCCAGCAGTGACTCGAGGGGGTACGAGCAGTACTTC.

The chain recombines TRBV4-2 with TRBJ2-7; 8 bases line up with TRBD1. With 1 base clipped from V and 0 bases from J, the junction kept 8 bases outside the gene matches. Per germline, CDR1 LGHNA and CDR2 YNFKEQ. CDR3 length equals 17 residues. CDR3 DNA: TGTGCCAGCAGCCAAGGACTCTCGGGACAGGTCTCCTACGAGCAGTACTTC. Its protein is CASSQGLSGQVSYEQYF.

V and J are TRBV19 and TRBJ1-1; D possibly corresponds to TRBD1 (6 bases). CDR3 length: 16 amino acids. V gave up 7 bases and J gave up 1 base, with 19 bases separating them. Germline loops: CDR1 LNHDA, CDR2 SQIVND (reference sequence). CDR3 DNA: TGTGCCAGTACCGACTCCGGGGGCAGTCGGAACACTGAAGCTTTCTTT. This sequence encodes CASTDSGGSRNTEAFF.

This rearrangement joins TRBV6-4 to TRBJ1-4, with D possibly being TRBD1 (5 bases). Trimming removed 2 bases at V and 8 bases at J, with 12 bases between. This CDR3 has 14 amino acids. Germline V gene lookup returns CDR1 MRHNA and CDR2 SNTAGT. The CDR3 sequence is CASSDTDRGEKLFF. DNA of the CDR3: TGTGCCAGCAGTGACACCGACAGAGGCGAAAAACTGTTTTTT.

For the CDR3, the DNA is TGTGCCAGTAGTAACGGCAGGGGGAGCTCTGGGGCCAACGTCCTGACTTTC. Amino acid sequence: CASSNGRGSSGANVLTF. The genes are TRBV19 and TRBJ2-6; 7 bases map to TRBD1. The trim removed 4 bases at V and 0 bases at J, leaving 6 bases unmatched. The CDR3 sequence is 17 residues long. From germline, CDR1 is LNHDA and CDR2 SQIVND (reference sequence).

The chain joins TRBV6-5 to TRBJ1-2; D is perhaps TRBD1 (5 bases). The CDR3 runs to 13 residues. The germline CDR1 and CDR2 sequences are MNHEY and SVGAGI. Trimming stripped 6 bases from V and 4 bases from J, with 12 bases between. The DNA for the CDR3 is TGTGCCAGCAGACGACACGGGACCTATGGCTACACCTTC. Its translation is CASRRHGTYGYTF.

Worth noting for this clone: The sample contains more than one DNA sequence encoding this CDR3. The chain joins TRBV7-6 to TRBJ2-2; D remains ambiguous. The CDR3 is 15 residues long. CDR1 and CDR2 (germline): SGHVS, FNYEAQ. V lost 2 bases and J 0 bases, leaving 7 bases between the germline ends. The CDR3 DNA is TGTGCCAGCAGCTTATTCGCAGCGAACACCGGGGAGCTGTTTTTT. This translates into CASSLFAANTGELFF.

The table lists this clone with a few counts. The chain recombines TRBV19 with TRBJ1-5, with 9 bases that match TRBD1. J gave up 1 base and V 7 bases, and 5 bases lay outside the gene matches. Germline V gene sequence: CDR1 LNHDA, CDR2 SQIVND (reference sequence). The CDR3 extends over 15 amino acids. In DNA form, the CDR3 reads TGTGCCAGTACTACAGGGGGCTTCAGCAATCAGCCCCAGCATTTT. This encodes CASTTGGFSNQPQHF.

The chain combines TRBV11-3 with TRBJ2-2; 7 nucleotides agree with TRBD1. The CDR3 is 14 amino acids. Germline V gene data show CDR1 as SGHNT and CDR2 as YENEEA. With 5 bases clipped from V and 4 bases from J, the junction kept 4 bases outside the gene matches. The CDR3 region has the DNA TGTGCCAGCAGCCCAAACAGGGGCACCGGGGAGCTGTTTTTT. This encodes CASSPNRGTGELFF.

This chain uses TRBV30 with TRBJ2-7; 9 bases are a match to TRBD2. Germline trimming cut 3 bases from V and 0 bases from J; bases unmatched to any gene: 6. The CDR3 contains 15 residues. From germline, CDR1 is GTSNPN and CDR2 SVGIG (reference sequence). Here the CDR3 reads CAWRGLAGSSYEQYF. CDR3 nucleotides: TGTGCCTGGAGGGGTCTAGCGGGGTCCTCCTACGAGCAGTACTTC.

The gene calls are TRBV6-6 and TRBJ2-3; 7 nucleotides agree with TRBD2. Trimming removed 7 bases from V and 15 bases from J; junction bases left unmatched: 10. The germline V gene has CDR1 MNHNY and CDR2 SVGAGI (reference sequence). The CDR3 totals 11 residues. The CDR3 spells CASTERGRLYF. The CDR3 DNA sequence: TGTGCCAGCACTGAGCGGGGCCGGTTATATTTT.

The rearrangement uses TRBV18 and TRBJ1-5; D is perhaps TRBD1 (6 bases). The CDR3 length is 16 residues. CDR1 is KGHSH, CDR2 LQKENI, per germline. Deletions cut 2 bases from V and 4 bases from J, with 15 bases between. The CDR3 DNA follows: TGTGCCAGCTCACCAGAAGGGGGGCTCGGTAATCAGCCCCAGCATTTT. It yields the protein CASSPEGGLGNQPQHF.

The rearrangement uses TRBV10-1 and TRBJ1-1, with D possibly TRBD1 on 5 matching bases. CDR3 length: 15 amino acids. Per germline, CDR1 WNHNN and CDR2 SYGVQD (reference sequence). The V end lost 7 bases, the J end lost 10 bases, and 25 bases lay between the germline ends. DNA for the CDR3: TGCGCCAGCACCCCCTATTACGGGGCGACGAGTGGAGCTTTCTTT. Amino acids: CASTPYYGATSGAFF.

In DNA form, the CDR3 reads TGCAGCGTTGGAGGGACAGGGGAGGGATCATACGAGCAGTACTTC. As protein: CSVGGTGEGSYEQYF. The chain couples TRBV29-1 to TRBJ2-7, with 10 bases fitting TRBD1. The V gene end was trimmed by 4 bases and the J gene end by 4 bases; junction bases not matched to a gene: 10. The germline V gene has CDR1 SQVTM and CDR2 ANQGSEA. The CDR3 consists of 15 residues.

This clone was seen just once. The rearrangement joins TRBV29-1 to TRBJ1-1, with 8 bases matching TRBD1. V trimming: 7 bases; J trimming: 1 base; junction bases outside the gene matches: 11. CDR1 is SQVTM, CDR2 ANQGSEA, per germline. This CDR3 has 15 amino acids. The CDR3 bases are TGCAGCGCCCGGCCCCAGGGGGCTCAGAACACTGAAGCTTTCTTT. Translating it yields CSARPQGAQNTEAFF.

V is TRBV15 and J is TRBJ2-7; 7 bases match TRBD1. Germline assignment: CDR1 LNHNV and CDR2 YYDKDF (reference sequence). J was trimmed by 3 bases and V by 5 bases; bases with no gene match: 13. The CDR3 spans 16 residues. The CDR3 is CATSGTPTGVYYEQYF. The CDR3 nucleotides are TGTGCCACCAGCGGGACCCCCACAGGGGTCTACTACGAGCAGTACTTC.

This clone is medium-sized. The V call is TRBV11-2, the J call TRBJ1-1, with a tentative D call TRBD1 (5 bases). This CDR3 contains 15 residues. The germline V gene has CDR1 SGHAT and CDR2 FQNNGV. Trimming removed 7 bases from V and 4 bases from J, with 19 bases in between. CDR3 residues: CASTQASGGLTEAFF. CDR3 in DNA: TGTGCCAGCACCCAGGCGAGCGGGGGACTCACTGAAGCTTTCTTT.

This sequence joins TRBV6-1 and TRBJ1-5, with a tentative D call TRBD1 (6 bases). V gave up 3 bases and J gave up 5 bases, with 11 bases separating them. The V gene's germline CDR1 is MNHNS and CDR2 SASEGT. This CDR3 is 14 amino acids long. DNA for the CDR3: TGTGCCAGCAGTGATCGGGACATAGATCAGCCCCAGCATTTT. Protein product: CASSDRDIDQPQHF.

The chain links TRBV6-1 to TRBJ1-2; 7 nucleotides line up with TRBD1. The V gene end was trimmed by 3 bases and the J gene end by 3 bases; junction bases not matched to a gene: 4. Germline values: CDR1 MNHNS, CDR2 SASEGT. There are 14 residues in the CDR3. The CDR3 reads CASSDEGGHYGYTF. As DNA, the CDR3 is TGTGCCAGCAGTGATGAAGGGGGCCACTATGGCTACACCTTC.

This chain connects TRBV7-9 to TRBJ2-1, with D tentatively TRBD1 or TRBD2 (5 bases each). The CDR3 runs to 16 residues. Germline CDR1 and CDR2: SEHNR and FQNEAQ (reference sequence). V was clipped by 4 bases and J by 4 bases, with 17 bases between them. CDR3 in amino acids: CASSSSLFGAYNEQFF. CDR3 DNA: TGTGCCAGCAGCTCCAGCCTTTTCGGGGCGTACAATGAGCAGTTCTTC.

This chain links TRBV25-1 with TRBJ1-2; D ambiguous. Germline CDR1 reads MGHDK; CDR2 reads SYGVNS. V was trimmed by 3 bases and J by 6 bases, leaving 11 bases between them. There are 13 residues in the CDR3. The CDR3 DNA follows: TGTGCCAGCAGTGACCCCTATGGGCATGGCTACACCTTC. It translates to CASSDPYGHGYTF.

The J gene is TRBJ1-1, the V gene TRBV5-5, with a tentative D call TRBD1 (5 bases). V lost 4 bases and J 1 base, leaving 14 bases between the germline ends. In germline, CDR1 is SGHKS, CDR2 YYEKEE (reference sequence). The CDR3 has 15 amino acids. The CDR3 nucleotides are TGTGCCAGCAGCACTACCTCGGGGACGAACACTGAAGCTTTCTTT. Protein: CASSTTSGTNTEAFF.

The V gene is TRBV2, the J gene TRBJ1-2; no clear D gene. Trimming stripped 8 bases from V and 4 bases from J, with 8 bases between. Germline values: CDR1 SNHLY, CDR2 FYNNEI. The CDR3 covers 11 residues. CDR3 region: CASFGLYGYTF. Here the CDR3 DNA reads TGTGCCAGCTTCGGACTCTATGGCTACACCTTC.

The CDR3: CASSLRNRGSNTGELFF. DNA of the CDR3: TGTGCCAGCAGCTTGAGGAACAGGGGATCGAACACCGGGGAGCTGTTTTTT. This chain uses TRBV5-4 with TRBJ2-2, with 7 bases lining up with TRBD1. With 1 base clipped from V and 0 bases from J, the junction kept 6 bases outside the gene matches. Per germline, CDR1 SGHNT and CDR2 YYREEE (reference sequence). The CDR3 runs 17 residues.

The rearrangement links TRBV6-5 to TRBJ1-2; 9 positions agree with TRBD1. The V and J ends lost 4 bases and 8 bases, in that order; junction bases with no gene match: 11. The CDR3 sequence is 15 residues long. Germline V gene sequence: CDR1 MNHEY, CDR2 SVGAGI. The DNA of the CDR3 is TGTGCCAGCAGTTTAACCGGGACAGGGCTAGGAGGCTACACCTTC. Translation: CASSLTGTGLGGYTF.

The chain combines TRBV19 with TRBJ1-2; 7 bases match TRBD1. This CDR3 contains 15 residues. Germline V gene sequence: CDR1 LNHDA, CDR2 SQIVND (reference sequence). Trimming took 5 bases from V and 0 from J; bases not matched to a gene: 6. CDR3 bases: TGTGCCAGTAGTCCGAGGACAGGAGCTAACTATGGCTACACCTTC. This sequence encodes CASSPRTGANYGYTF.